The 7 T cell receptor beta chains reported below all come from one sample, sequenced in a study of blood T cell repertoires in COVID-19. Assay used: immunoSEQ multiplex PCR; TCRdb lists only in-frame clones, some missing. In the table there are more than 110,000 clones, more than 75% of which are singletons. The sequenced material came from peripheral blood. The receptors come from a woman aged 40-49 years with acute or convalescent COVID-19.

The chain couples TRBV5-1 to TRBJ2-7; 8 positions agree with TRBD1. J was trimmed by 0 bases and V by 0 bases; bases with no gene match: 5. This CDR3 has 16 amino acids. CDR1 is SGHRS and CDR2 is YFSETQ in the germline V gene. This chain's CDR3 is CASSLGGQGSSYEQYF. The CDR3 nucleotides read TGCGCCAGCAGCTTGGGTGGACAGGGCAGCTCCTACGAGCAGTACTTC.

Points on this clone: Other DNA variants within this sample encode the same CDR3. The chain has TRBV12-3 or TRBV12-4 and TRBJ1-2; D possibly corresponds to TRBD1 (5 bases). CDR3 size: 13 residues. The V and J ends lost 2 bases and 8 bases respectively, with 12 bases between them. The CDR3 sequence: CASSLRGGNGYTF. In nucleotides, the CDR3 is TGTGCCAGCAGTTTAAGGGGAGGAAACGGCTACACCTTC.

V and J are TRBV3-1 (or the pseudogene TRBV3-2) and TRBJ2-7; perhaps TRBD2 as D (6 bases). Per the germline V gene, CDR1 is LGHDT and CDR2 is YNNKEL (reference sequence). V was pared by 8 bases and J by 3 bases, with 14 bases between. The CDR3 length is 13 residues. CDR3 sequence: CASGGRGDYEQYF. In nucleotides, the CDR3 is TGTGCCAGCGGGGGGAGAGGGGACTACGAGCAGTACTTC.

This clone has just a few counts. This chain links TRBV7-2 with TRBJ1-1; 10 bases are shared with TRBD1. V lost 0 bases to trimming and J lost 6 bases; unmatched junction nucleotides: 4. The CDR3 is 15 amino acids. Germline-derived CDR1 and CDR2 are SGHTA and FQGNSA. The CDR3 region is CASSLALGQGAEAFF. CDR3 DNA: TGTGCCAGCAGCTTAGCCCTCGGACAGGGGGCTGAAGCTTTCTTT.

V and J are TRBV19 and TRBJ2-7, with 16 bases identical to TRBD2. The CDR3 loop spans 15 amino acids. Germline CDR1 and CDR2: LNHDA and SQIVND (reference sequence). J was trimmed by 6 bases and V by 9 bases; bases with no gene match: 8. The CDR3 loop is CASSGTSGGAREQYF. CDR3 in DNA: TGTGCCAGCTCCGGGACTAGCGGGGGGGCCCGCGAGCAGTACTTC.

V and J are TRBV9 and TRBJ2-5; 12 bases agree with TRBD2. V lost 0 bases to trimming and J lost 4 bases; unmatched junction nucleotides: 4. The CDR3 consists of 16 residues. Germline CDR1 is SGDLS and CDR2 is YYNGEE. CDR3 residues: CASSVGASGGAETQYF. DNA for the CDR3: TGTGCCAGCAGCGTAGGTGCTAGCGGGGGGGCAGAGACCCAGTACTTC.

The V call is TRBV4-2, the J call TRBJ2-7; 10 bases fit TRBD2. The CDR3 has 15 residues. Germline-derived CDR1 and CDR2 are LGHNA and YNFKEQ. The J segment lost 2 bases and the V segment lost 1 base, leaving 2 bases of the junction unmatched. The CDR3 loop reads CASSQGAGGTYEQYF. The CDR3 coding sequence is TGTGCCAGCAGCCAAGGAGCGGGAGGGACCTACGAGCAGTACTTC.